The 21 T cell receptor beta chains in this list originate from one sample, sequenced in a study of cytomegalovirus exposure and HLA in healthy donors. PCR used 60 Vbeta primers and 13 Jbeta primers. Repertoires were generated with immunoSEQ multiplex PCR, while TCRdb's copy carries only in-frame clones and drops some. The table lists approximately 130,000 clones. Source material: PBMCs. The receptors come from a woman aged 60 to 75 in good health and CMV-seronegative.

V is TRBV5-1 and J is TRBJ1-2, with 7 nucleotides matching TRBD1. This CDR3 comprises 14 residues. The junction had 11 bases not matched to a gene; V was cut back by 4 bases and J by 8 bases. The germline gives CDR1 SGHRS, CDR2 YFSETQ. The CDR3 region has the DNA TGCGCCAGCAGCCGAGGGACAGAGGCGCGCGGCTACACCTTC. It codes for CASSRGTEARGYTF.

This rearrangement joins TRBV10-2 to TRBJ2-1, with D perhaps TRBD1 (6 bases). V was pared by 4 bases and J by 0 bases, with 16 bases between. The germline CDR1 and CDR2 sequences are WSHSY and SAAADI. This CDR3 is 17 amino acids long. The CDR3, as DNA: TGCGCCAGCAGTGGACAGACAGGTTCGAGCTCCTACAATGAGCAGTTCTTC. Its protein product is CASSGQTGSSSYNEQFF.

This chain joins TRBV7-8 and TRBJ1-4, with a tentative D call TRBD1 (5 bases). The CDR3 contains 16 residues. Trimming removed 1 base at V and 7 bases at J, with 16 bases between. Germline CDR1 SGHVS, CDR2 FQNEAQ. CDR3 amino acids: CASSLGSGAGAEKLFF. The CDR3 DNA reads TGTGCCAGCAGCTTAGGAAGTGGGGCAGGAGCTGAAAAACTGTTTTTT.

The chain recombines TRBV6-5 with TRBJ2-2; TRBD1 might be the D (8 bases). Trimming cost V 10 bases and J 7 bases, with 22 bases left between them. CDR3 length equals 15 residues. Germline V lookup: CDR1 MNHEY, CDR2 SVGAGI. CDR3 DNA: TGTGCCACCACAGGGGGGGGCACCCCATACGGGGAGCTGTTTTTT. Its protein product is CATTGGGTPYGELFF.

The J gene is TRBJ1-4, the V gene TRBV6-5; a weak D match, TRBD1 (5 bases). The CDR3 has 15 residues. Germline V gene data show CDR1 as MNHEY and CDR2 as SVGAGI. Deletions cut 2 bases from V and 1 base from J, with 8 bases between. The CDR3 sequence: CASSYGQGTNEKLFF. DNA of the CDR3: TGTGCCAGCAGTTACGGGCAGGGAACTAATGAAAAACTGTTTTTT.

J is TRBJ2-7 and V is TRBV19; D is perhaps TRBD2 (5 bases). Trimming left V 5 bases short and J 0 bases short, with 14 bases between. Germline values: CDR1 LNHDA, CDR2 SQIVND (reference sequence). CDR3 length equals 15 residues. The CDR3 spells CASSFAGSGSYEQYF. The CDR3 DNA is TGTGCCAGTAGTTTTGCTGGGAGTGGCTCCTACGAGCAGTACTTC.

V usage is TRBV6-1 and J usage is TRBJ1-1, with D tentatively TRBD1 (6 bases). The germline V gene has CDR1 MNHNS and CDR2 SASEGT. The CDR3 sequence is 14 residues long. Trimming took 5 bases from V and 2 from J, leaving 12 bases between them. The CDR3 reads CASSSRGGNTEAFF. CDR3 DNA: TGTGCCAGCAGTTCCAGGGGTGGTAACACTGAAGCTTTCTTT.

The rearrangement joins TRBV7-9 to TRBJ2-3; 7 positions agree with TRBD2. This CDR3 is 17 amino acids long. V was pared by 5 bases and J by 0 bases, with 11 bases of the junction left unmatched. Germline loops: CDR1 SEHNR, CDR2 FQNEAQ (reference sequence). The CDR3 loop reads CASSPAMASGSTDTQYF. The CDR3 DNA reads as TGTGCCAGCAGCCCCGCGATGGCTAGCGGTAGCACAGATACGCAGTATTTT.

V gene TRBV28 combines with J gene TRBJ1-5; no clear D gene. With 2 bases removed from V and 6 bases from J, the gap between germline ends came to 23 bases. The CDR3 consists of 18 residues. Germline V lookup: CDR1 MDHEN, CDR2 SYDVKM. As DNA, the CDR3 is TGTGCCAGCAGTTTAGGAGTGCTGGAGGGAGAGAGAAGTCAGCCCCAGCATTTT. It yields the protein CASSLGVLEGERSQPQHF.

CDR3 residues: CASSFPLRARQGYHEQYF. The CDR3 nucleotides read TGTGCCAGCAGCTTCCCTCTCCGCGCCCGACAGGGCTACCACGAGCAGTACTTC. The chain employs TRBV5-8 and TRBJ2-7, with 7 nucleotides matching TRBD1. The ends lost 2 bases at V and 5 bases at J; junction bases unmatched: 19. Germline CDR1 is SGHTS and CDR2 is YDEGEE. This CDR3 is built from 18 residues.

V gene TRBV5-6 combines with J gene TRBJ2-6, with TRBD2 identical over 7 bases. The CDR3 length is 18 residues. Unmatched junction bases numbered 8, after V lost 2 bases and J lost 0 bases. The V gene's germline CDR1 is SGHDT and CDR2 YYEEEE. CDR3 bases: TGTGCCAGCAGCTTACTAGCGACACTTACCTCTGGGGCCAACGTCCTGACTTTC. Encoded protein: CASSLLATLTSGANVLTF.

This chain connects TRBV15 to TRBJ1-1, with D tentatively TRBD1 (6 bases). Trimming took 0 bases from V and 4 from J, leaving 12 bases between them. The CDR3 consists of 15 residues. Germline CDR1 is LNHNV and CDR2 is YYDKDF (reference sequence). CDR3 amino acids: CATSRDQGFGTEAFF. The CDR3, as DNA: TGTGCCACCAGCAGAGACCAGGGGTTCGGCACTGAAGCTTTCTTT. The full variable domain, in which reference TRBV15 and TRBJ1-1 provide the parts outside the CDR3, is DAMVIQNPRYQVTQFGKPVTLSCSQTLNHNVMYWYQQKSSQAPKLLFHYYDKDFNNEADTPDNFQSRRPNTSFCFLDIRSPGLGDTAMYLCATSRDQGFGTEAFFGQGTRLTVV.

V gene TRBV29-1 combines with J gene TRBJ1-4; 8 nucleotides match TRBD1. CDR1 is SQVTM, CDR2 ANQGSEA, per germline. V shed 6 bases and J 7 bases; nucleotides not matched to a gene: 10. The CDR3 consists of 14 residues. The CDR3 DNA reads as TGCAGCGTCCCCGAGGCAGGGGGCCTTGAAAAACTGTTTTTT. Translation: CSVPEAGGLEKLFF. Based on the CDR3 plus reference TRBV29-1 and TRBJ1-4, the full variable domain is SAVISQKPSRDICQRGTSLTIQCQVDSQVTMMFWYRQQPGQSLTLIATANQGSEATYESGFVIDKFPISRPNLTFSTLTVSNMSPEDSSIYLCSVPEAGGLEKLFFGSGTQLSVL.

This chain connects TRBV29-1 to TRBJ1-1, with 8 bases aligning to TRBD1. This CDR3 has 14 amino acids. V shed 7 bases and J 3 bases; nucleotides not matched to a gene: 10. Looked up from germline, CDR1 is SQVTM and CDR2 is ANQGSEA. CDR3 amino acids: CSARTGGGDTEAFF. The DNA of the CDR3 is TGCAGCGCTAGAACAGGGGGAGGGGACACTGAAGCTTTCTTT.

J is TRBJ2-7 and V is TRBV28; D may be TRBD1 (6 bases). V was trimmed by 7 bases and J by 1 base, leaving 11 bases between them. CDR1 and CDR2 (germline): MDHEN, SYDVKM. This CDR3 is 13 amino acids long. DNA of the CDR3: TGTGCCAGCATCGACAGGCGATCCTACGAGCAGTACTTC. Its protein is CASIDRRSYEQYF. Full variable domain (missing parts from reference TRBV28 and TRBJ2-7): DVKVTQSSRYLVKRTGEKVFLECVQDMDHENMFWYRQDPGLGLRLIYFSYDVKMKEKGDIPEGYSVSREKKERFSLILESASTNQTSMYLCASIDRRSYEQYFGPGTRLTVT.

The chain has TRBV6-1 and TRBJ1-2; D unclear. Between the trimmed V and J ends, which lost 2 bases and 5 bases, there was a span of 9 bases. The CDR3 extends over 13 amino acids. Germline V gene sequence: CDR1 MNHNS, CDR2 SASEGT. This CDR3 is CASSEFGVYGYTF. CDR3 nucleotides: TGTGCCAGCAGTGAATTCGGTGTTTATGGCTACACCTTC.

The chain recombines TRBV6-1 with TRBJ2-7; D may be TRBD2 (5 bases). The length of the CDR3 is 12 residues. Per germline, CDR1 MNHNS and CDR2 SASEGT. Trimming removed 3 bases from V and 5 bases from J, with 8 bases in between. The DNA of the CDR3 is TGTGCCAGCAGTGAGTCCGGGAACGAGCAGTACTTC. It yields the protein CASSESGNEQYF.

As for this clone: This CDR3 is also generated by other DNA sequences in the sample. The chain employs TRBV5-1 and TRBJ2-3, with 10 bases lining up with TRBD1. The CDR3 covers 15 residues. Germline CDR1 is SGHRS and CDR2 is YFSETQ. The J segment lost 3 bases and the V segment lost 4 bases, leaving 5 bases of the junction unmatched. The CDR3 DNA reads as TGCGCCAGCAGCCCGGGACAGGGGCGTACAGATACGCAGTATTTT. Translated: CASSPGQGRTDTQYF.

The V gene is TRBV23-1, the J gene TRBJ1-2; TRBD1 is a possible D gene (5 bases). TRBV23-1 is treated as an ORF (open reading frame) with a function not yet certain. There are 17 residues in the CDR3. V lost 2 bases to trimming and J lost 2 bases, with 18 bases between them. In nucleotides, the CDR3 is TGCGCCAGCAGTCAAGCCCCCTGGGGGGAGGGGAACTATGGCTACACCTTC. Translation: CASSQAPWGEGNYGYTF.

J is TRBJ2-1 and V is TRBV13; TRBD2 agrees at 11 bases. Germline CDR1 reads PRHDT; CDR2 reads FYEKMQ (reference sequence). The CDR3 contains 14 residues. Trimming cost V 4 bases and J 6 bases; bases outside gene matches: 2. CDR3 residues: CASSSTSGINEQFF. The CDR3 coding sequence is TGTGCCAGCAGCTCGACTAGCGGGATCAATGAGCAGTTCTTC. Full variable domain (rest looked up from reference TRBV13 and TRBJ2-1): AAGVIQSPRHLIKEKRETATLKCYPIPRHDTVYWYQQGPGQDPQFLISFYEKMQSDKGSIPDRFSAQQFSDYHSELNMSSLELGDSALYFCASSSTSGINEQFFGPGTRLTVL.

This sequence joins TRBV11-2 and TRBJ2-1, with a tentative D call TRBD1 (5 bases). The CDR3 loop spans 16 amino acids. The V end lost 1 base, the J end lost 2 bases, and 12 bases lay between the germline ends. Germline V gene lookup returns CDR1 SGHAT and CDR2 FQNNGV. This chain's CDR3 is CASSLVYRFTYNEQFF. In DNA form, the CDR3 reads TGTGCCAGCAGCTTAGTCTACAGGTTCACCTACAATGAGCAGTTCTTC.